This T cell receptor beta chain was sequenced for a study of cytomegalovirus exposure and HLA in healthy donors. Germline-derived CDR1 and CDR2 are SGHTA and FQGNSA. The CDR3 sequence is 13 residues long. With 5 bases removed from V and 4 bases from J, the gap between germline ends came to 9 bases. Primers: 60 Vbeta forward and 13 Jbeta reverse. Only in-frame clones appear in the TCRdb table, and some are missing; sequencing was by immunoSEQ multiplex PCR. The sample contains roughly 120,000 clones, around three quarters of which appear only once. The chain employs TRBV7-2 and TRBJ2-1, with D perhaps TRBD2 (6 bases). The clonotype was recovered from a woman between 55 and 75 years old in good health and CMV-seropositive. Sequences were obtained from PBMCs. The DNA for the CDR3 is TGTGCCAGCAGCCTGGGACTTTACAATGAGCAGTTCTTC. It is translated as CASSLGLYNEQFF.